The rows below give T cell receptor beta chains drawn from one sample of a study of blood T cell repertoires in COVID-19. Repertoires were generated with immunoSEQ multiplex PCR, while TCRdb's copy carries only in-frame clones and drops some. The profile shows more than 200,000 clones, around nine tenths of them singletons. The sample was PBMCs or T cells enriched from blood (not recorded which). These receptors came from a woman younger than 35 who had recovered from COVID-19. Both conserved end residues are part of each CDR3. Fields, in order: clone size, J gene, D gene, CDR3 length, V gene, CDR3 protein, CDR3 DNA. The D gene is left open where the match is weak. Clone size is given for some rows only: seen once, a few or many times, or a class if the clone is expanded.

abundance: -; j_gene: TRBJ1-2; d_gene: -; len: 14; v_gene: TRBV5-1; CDR3aa: CASSGGTANYGYTF; CDR3nt: TGCGCCAGCAGCGGGGGGACGGCTAACTATGGCTACACCTTC
abundance: -; j_gene: TRBJ2-1; d_gene: TRBD2; len: 12; v_gene: TRBV29-1; CDR3aa: CSVEERLAEQFF; CDR3nt: TGCAGCGTTGAAGAGCGACTAGCGGAACAGTTCTTC
abundance: -; j_gene: TRBJ2-2; d_gene: TRBD2; len: 15; v_gene: TRBV2; CDR3aa: CASSDSGGYTGELFF; CDR3nt: TGTGCCAGCAGTGATTCGGGGGGATATACCGGGGAGCTGTTTTTT
abundance: -; j_gene: TRBJ1-3; d_gene: -; len: 14; v_gene: TRBV13; CDR3aa: CASSLRGTGNTIYF; CDR3nt: TGTGCCAGCAGCTTACGGGGGACTGGAAACACCATATATTTT
abundance: -; j_gene: TRBJ2-7; d_gene: TRBD1; len: 17; v_gene: TRBV28; CDR3aa: CASSLPEDRESSYEQYF; CDR3nt: TGTGCCAGCAGTTTACCCGAAGACAGGGAGAGCTCCTACGAGCAGTACTTC
abundance: -; j_gene: TRBJ1-1; d_gene: TRBD1; len: 13; v_gene: TRBV24-1; CDR3aa: CATKGQPYTEAFF; CDR3nt: TGTGCCACCAAGGGACAGCCTTACACTGAAGCTTTCTTT
abundance: -; j_gene: TRBJ1-5; d_gene: TRBD1; len: 14; v_gene: TRBV19; CDR3aa: CASRGTGYNQPQHF; CDR3nt: TGTGCCAGTAGGGGGACAGGATACAATCAGCCCCAGCATTTT
abundance: -; j_gene: TRBJ1-1; d_gene: -; len: 12; v_gene: TRBV12-3/TRBV12-4; CDR3aa: CASILSGGEAFF; CDR3nt: TGTGCCAGCATCCTAAGCGGCGGTGAAGCTTTCTTT
abundance: -; j_gene: TRBJ2-1; d_gene: TRBD2; len: 15; v_gene: TRBV6-5; CDR3aa: CATQDSGRAYNEQFF; CDR3nt: TGTGCCACCCAAGATAGCGGGAGGGCCTACAATGAGCAGTTCTTC
abundance: once; j_gene: TRBJ1-2; d_gene: -; len: 15; v_gene: TRBV2; CDR3aa: CASRGTGHLNYGYTF; CDR3nt: TGTGCCAGCAGGGGAACTGGACACCTTAACTATGGCTACACCTTC
abundance: -; j_gene: TRBJ1-2; d_gene: -; len: 12; v_gene: TRBV10-3; CDR3aa: CAISDRNYGYTF; CDR3nt: TGTGCCATTTCCGACAGAAACTATGGCTACACCTTC
abundance: -; j_gene: TRBJ1-2; d_gene: -; len: 15; v_gene: TRBV5-6; CDR3aa: CASSSAGQGPYGYTF; CDR3nt: TGTGCCAGCAGCTCTGCGGGGCAGGGCCCCTATGGCTACACCTTC
abundance: -; j_gene: TRBJ2-2; d_gene: TRBD2; len: 15; v_gene: TRBV7-9; CDR3aa: CASSWASGYTGELFF; CDR3nt: TGTGCCAGCAGCTGGGCTAGCGGTTACACCGGGGAGCTGTTTTTT
abundance: few; j_gene: TRBJ1-3; d_gene: -; len: 14; v_gene: TRBV5-6; CDR3aa: CASSLGVSGNTIYF; CDR3nt: TGTGCCAGCAGCTTGGGAGTTTCCGGAAACACCATATATTTT
abundance: -; j_gene: TRBJ1-1; d_gene: -; len: 12; v_gene: TRBV3-1/TRBV3-2; CDR3aa: CASSPRGTEAFF; CDR3nt: TGTGCCAGCAGCCCCAGGGGCACTGAAGCTTTCTTT
abundance: -; j_gene: TRBJ2-1; d_gene: TRBD2; len: 16; v_gene: TRBV4-1; CDR3aa: CASSQLGGLAGGAQFF; CDR3nt: TGCGCCAGCAGCCAACTGGGGGGACTAGCGGGAGGGGCGCAGTTCTTC
abundance: -; j_gene: TRBJ2-1; d_gene: -; len: 13; v_gene: TRBV5-8; CDR3aa: CASSLLLAGEQFF; CDR3nt: TGTGCCAGCAGCTTGCTACTAGCTGGTGAGCAGTTCTTC
abundance: -; j_gene: TRBJ1-2; d_gene: TRBD1; len: 16; v_gene: TRBV15; CDR3aa: CATSRWDRTQNYGYTF; CDR3nt: TGTGCCACCAGCAGATGGGACAGGACCCAAAACTATGGCTACACCTTC
abundance: -; j_gene: TRBJ2-1; d_gene: -; len: 13; v_gene: TRBV7-2; CDR3aa: CASSFGTYNEQFF; CDR3nt: TGTGCCAGCAGCTTCGGTACCTACAATGAGCAGTTCTTC
abundance: -; j_gene: TRBJ2-3; d_gene: -; len: 14; v_gene: TRBV19; CDR3aa: CASSISQGQDTQYF; CDR3nt: TGTGCCAGTAGTATCTCTCAGGGTCAAGATACGCAGTATTTT
abundance: few; j_gene: TRBJ1-3; d_gene: -; len: 14; v_gene: TRBV4-1; CDR3aa: CASSQPGVGNTIYF; CDR3nt: TGCGCCAGCAGCCAGCCAGGGGTCGGAAACACCATATATTTT
abundance: once; j_gene: TRBJ1-3; d_gene: -; len: 14; v_gene: TRBV2; CDR3aa: CASSPGGTGNTIYF; CDR3nt: TGTGCCAGCAGCCCGGGGGGTACTGGAAACACCATATATTTT
abundance: -; j_gene: TRBJ2-1; d_gene: -; len: 13; v_gene: TRBV15; CDR3aa: CATSPIGGASQFF; CDR3nt: TGTGCCACCAGCCCAATAGGGGGAGCTTCGCAGTTCTTC
abundance: few; j_gene: TRBJ2-1; d_gene: -; len: 16; v_gene: TRBV5-1; CDR3aa: CASSNPGSPVDNEQFF; CDR3nt: TGCGCCAGCAGTAATCCCGGGAGTCCCGTGGACAATGAGCAGTTCTTC
abundance: -; j_gene: TRBJ1-1; d_gene: -; len: 15; v_gene: TRBV9; CDR3aa: CASSPQGLRGTEAFF; CDR3nt: TGTGCCAGCAGCCCACAGGGTTTGAGGGGCACTGAAGCTTTCTTT
abundance: once; j_gene: TRBJ2-1; d_gene: -; len: 14; v_gene: TRBV27; CDR3aa: CASKRGSSYNEQFF; CDR3nt: TGTGCCAGCAAGAGGGGGAGCTCCTACAATGAGCAGTTCTTC
abundance: few; j_gene: TRBJ1-2; d_gene: TRBD1; len: 14; v_gene: TRBV7-9; CDR3aa: CASSATGQGRGYTF; CDR3nt: TGTGCCAGCAGCGCGACGGGACAGGGGCGGGGCTACACCTTC
abundance: -; j_gene: TRBJ2-5; d_gene: -; len: 11; v_gene: TRBV20-1; CDR3aa: CSARPVETQYF; CDR3nt: TGCAGTGCTCGCCCGGTGGAGACCCAGTACTTC
abundance: -; j_gene: TRBJ2-4; d_gene: -; len: 15; v_gene: TRBV19; CDR3aa: CASSSTTGSRNIQYF; CDR3nt: TGTGCCAGTAGTTCGACAACAGGGTCCCGAAACATTCAGTACTTC
abundance: -; j_gene: TRBJ2-7; d_gene: TRBD2; len: 14; v_gene: TRBV2; CDR3aa: CASTVLAATYEQYF; CDR3nt: TGTGCCAGCACCGTTCTAGCGGCGACCTACGAGCAGTACTTC
abundance: -; j_gene: TRBJ1-1; d_gene: TRBD1; len: 18; v_gene: TRBV28; CDR3aa: CASSLQPLRQGANTEAFF; CDR3nt: TGTGCCAGCAGTTTACAACCCCTTAGACAGGGAGCGAACACTGAAGCTTTCTTT
abundance: -; j_gene: TRBJ2-7; d_gene: -; len: 15; v_gene: TRBV4-1; CDR3aa: CASSQADSSTYEQYF; CDR3nt: TGCGCCAGCAGCCAAGCCGACTCGTCGACCTACGAGCAGTACTTC
abundance: -; j_gene: TRBJ2-2; d_gene: -; len: 14; v_gene: TRBV10-2; CDR3aa: CASKPRRFEGELFF; CDR3nt: TGCGCCAGCAAACCTCGGAGGTTTGAGGGGGAGCTGTTTTTT
abundance: -; j_gene: TRBJ1-2; d_gene: TRBD1; len: 14; v_gene: TRBV5-1; CDR3aa: CASSFSDREYGYTF; CDR3nt: TGCGCCAGCAGCTTTTCGGACAGGGAGTATGGCTACACCTTC
abundance: -; j_gene: TRBJ1-2; d_gene: -; len: 14; v_gene: TRBV11-2; CDR3aa: CASSSREGPYGYTF; CDR3nt: TGTGCCAGCAGCTCCCGGGAGGGGCCCTATGGCTACACCTTC
abundance: -; j_gene: TRBJ2-1; d_gene: TRBD2; len: 16; v_gene: TRBV27; CDR3aa: CASSRRTSGSNNEQFF; CDR3nt: TGTGCCAGCAGCAGGCGGACTAGCGGGAGTAACAATGAGCAGTTCTTC
abundance: -; j_gene: TRBJ1-4; d_gene: -; len: 12; v_gene: TRBV28; CDR3aa: CASSPFREKLFF; CDR3nt: TGTGCCAGCAGTCCCTTCAGGGAAAAACTGTTTTTT